This T cell receptor beta chain was retrieved from a study of T-cell memory formation after mild COVID-19 (dated by TCRdb to about 2021). Regarding the research as a whole: Most TCR sequence clusters were specific to one of the two donors. In two donors, T-cell clones that expanded and contracted after mild COVID-19 were followed by sequencing TCRalpha and TCRbeta repertoires longitudinally. The cohort was made up of two young adult volunteers, one female and one male, who were previously healthy.

Ficoll-Paque density gradient centrifugation was the method used to isolate PBMCs. General conclusions and limits of the study: Only a couple of mild cases were covered by the study, and larger cohorts that include severe cases with pre-infection samples were considered necessary. Some responding clones were detected in pre-infection memory, suggesting pre-existing cross-reactive memory T cells joined the SARS-CoV-2 response. Whether the second-wave clones peaking on day 37 were SARS-CoV-2 specific was not confirmed. Contracting CD4+ clones turned up mainly in the CM and EM memory subsets, whereas EMRA was where CD8+ clones were enriched. Clones that contracted from day 15 to 85 showed balanced CD4/CD8 phenotypes, whereas a second wave of clones that expanded from day 15 to 37 leaned towards CD4+.

A few counts support this clonotype. It has no known antigen specificity. The input lacks base qualities; no much larger clone sits a single base away. Sequencing took place on an Illumina NovaSeq 6000. Using 5'RACE with constant-segment primers, TCRalpha and TCRbeta cDNA libraries were constructed, with sample barcodes and unique molecular identifiers added in the process. RNA was extracted from every sample with Trizol reagent. The libraries were amplified in two PCR steps, and the second step added a second sample barcode and Illumina TruSeq adapters. Sequencing of the libraries was done on an Illumina NovaSeq, producing 2 x 150 bp paired-end reads. The paper's data handling went like this. With migec v1.2.7, reads were demultiplexed and then collapsed into UMI-guided consensus sequences. With mixcr v2.1.11, UMI consensuses were aligned to TRA and TRB V and J templates and assembled into clonotypes. Clonotypes were classified as expanded or contracted when called significant by both edgeR and NoisET, with noise models trained on biological replicates. For edgeR calls, a false discovery rate-adjusted p below 0.01 and a log2 fold-change threshold of 1 were applied. PCA with hierarchical clustering of max-normalized trajectories of the 1000 most abundant clonotypes was used as exploratory dynamics analysis. Separately sequenced CD4+ and CD8+ repertoires were used to assign a CD4 or CD8 phenotype to each responding clone. In-frame beta chains were kept once TCRdb had trimmed the public reads at Q25 with fastp and called clones with MiXCR. Rows are combined by CDR3 protein, so each entry shows the most common genes and DNA. These V and J calls rely on TCRdb rather than the paper's analysis. Here the sample has about 340,000 distinct CDR3 sequences; approximately 15% occur a single time. The ten most abundant clones make up less than 25% of the sample.

The sequence was obtained from a man aged 18 to 29 who had mild COVID-19 (a few samples of this study predate the infection). The sample titles of this study are shuffled in the database, so cell type and time point are left out; the donor was told from shared clones. The sequencing sample was made of PBMCs or a T cell subset sorted from them (not recorded which).

The DNA is TGCGCCAGCAGCCAAGAAATCAAGCTAGGGGGCACAGATACGCAGTATTTT. Translated, it gives CASSQEIKLGGTDTQYF. In this chain, TRBV4-3 is recombined with TRBJ2-3; possibly the D gene is TRBD1, per 5 matching bases. Including the terminal cysteine and phenylalanine, the CDR3 comprises 17 residues. The retained sequence is limited to the CDR3, 51 bases, with the frame set at the first base. The CDR1 and CDR2 encoded by the germline V gene are LGHNA and YSLEER. Trimming at the junction amounts to 0 bases on V and 1 base on J, and the germline ends lie 14 bases apart.